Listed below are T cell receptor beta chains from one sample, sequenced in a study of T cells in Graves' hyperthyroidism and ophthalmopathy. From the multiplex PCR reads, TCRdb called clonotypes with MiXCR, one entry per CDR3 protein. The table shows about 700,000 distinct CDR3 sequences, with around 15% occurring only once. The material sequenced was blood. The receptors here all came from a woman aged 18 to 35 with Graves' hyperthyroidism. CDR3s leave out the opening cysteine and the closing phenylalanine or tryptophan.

ASSDSGQGGPNEKLF	TRBV9
ASGPGRGEQY	TRBV27
ASVQGHTQY	TRBV6-1
ASSSVGTGNYGYT	TRBV27
ASSPSQGGKLF	TRBV4-1
ASSQEVGSGNTIY	TRBV4-2
SARDSTSGTFYNEQF	TRBV20-1
ASIRQGAPYEQY	TRBV2
ASSQVQGDSNQPQH	TRBV4-2
ASSFSGTGILPGYEQY	TRBV7-2
ASSLARRGLAGRISYEQY	TRBV7-9
SASGTSLTQY	TRBV20-1
ASSQAGAGVWYNEQF	TRBV14
ATSRANRGFSLMNTEAF	TRBV15
ASSFGGLMTEAF	TRBV5-1
ASSLEWPSGIKYNEQF	TRBV11-1
AISERSPAYEQY	TRBV10-3
ATSDLRTAKPQH	TRBV24-1
ASSQLAGVVGELF	TRBV19
AWKGEGGTSGSGTQY	TRBV30
ASSELTGLNEKLF	TRBV7-9
ASSRGRSYNEQF	TRBV13
ASSQPPSGSSTPSTDTQY	TRBV4-2
ASSPQENSNQPQH	TRBV4-1
ASSSQWPQY	TRBV7-9
ASSETGLAGGLLAKNIQY	TRBV10-2
ASSQVSDNQPQH	TRBV4-1
ASSYSTGVTDTQY	TRBV6-5
ASSGYGGDEKLF	TRBV18
SCLGGPDFHEQY	TRBV20-1
ASSRDIFLNQPQH	TRBV5-5
ASSLVPPGTGIVTEAF	TRBV7-2
ASSSDDYSGANVLT	TRBV7-6
AWRGLSGNTIY	TRBV30
AGSLERDRGVEQF	TRBV11-2
ASSLGTSGRAEY	TRBV7-9
ASSSRTSGRTNTGELF	TRBV19
ASSVGGLVETQY	TRBV9
ASTSDGYSNQPQH	TRBV19
SVEGPGGAGEQY	TRBV29-1
ASSKRESQPQH	TRBV2
ASSPLIAGASNYGYT	TRBV4-2
ASSGLEETQY	TRBV6-1
ASSLGAGPVSYNEQF	TRBV7-8
ASGIQDVQAF	TRBV2
ASSELDREGYEQY	TRBV6-1
ASSMGQGEGNQPQH	TRBV6-2/TRBV6-3